A selection of T cell receptor beta chains follows, all from one sample in a study of siplizumab effects on memory and regulatory T cells. The antigens these receptors bind are not known. Some clones are missing from TCRdb's copy, which holds only in-frame ones; the method was immunoSEQ multiplex PCR. The sample shows roughly 14,000 clones, 49% of them seen only once. The specimen was CFSE-low (dividing) CD4+ T cells sorted from an allogeneic mixed lymphocyte reaction. The receptors come from a human donor in good health; the cells came from an allogeneic mixed lymphocyte reaction. Both conserved end residues are part of each CDR3.

v_call	j_call	cdr3_aa
TRBV18	TRBJ2-1	CASSPQGPGDEQFF
TRBV6-1	TRBJ1-3	CASSEDGGLGGNTIYF
TRBV11-2	TRBJ1-1	CASRTDRNTEAFF
TRBV5-4	TRBJ2-1	CASSPGQGIYNEQFF
TRBV5-1	TRBJ1-1	CASSLAQGFSEAFF
TRBV9	TRBJ1-1	CASSARDRTEAFF
TRBV2	TRBJ2-1	CASRLSWTSSYNEQFF
TRBV27	TRBJ1-6	CASSDRGNSPLHF
TRBV13	TRBJ2-3	CASSASGTDTQYF
TRBV6-6	TRBJ1-1	CASSLQGTEAFF
TRBV28	TRBJ2-3	CASSGGGFGTDTQYF
TRBV18	TRBJ2-2	CASSPFSGAANTGELFF
TRBV7-9	TRBJ1-1	CASSLQGNTEAFF
TRBV2	TRBJ2-3	CASSALAGGFTDTQYF
TRBV14	TRBJ2-3	CASSQNFIRGADTQYF
TRBV5-6	TRBJ2-7	CASSHDNAYEQYF
TRBV19	TRBJ2-2	CASSTRQGGTGELFF
TRBV14	TRBJ1-6	CASSQVSYNSPLHF
TRBV25-1	TRBJ2-1	CASSEPSGAGYYNEQFF
TRBV18	TRBJ1-5	CASSQTRGNQPQHF
TRBV30	TRBJ2-7	CAWRRGDFREQYF
TRBV2	TRBJ2-2	CASSEFSGNTGELFF
TRBV5-1	TRBJ1-3	CASSRLSGGLDTIYF
TRBV18	TRBJ1-5	CASSPFTGDQPQHF
TRBV6-5	TRBJ1-3	CASERAITGNTIYF
TRBV7-2	TRBJ1-1	CASSLGGKNTEAFF
TRBV4-2	TRBJ2-2	CASSQAATSEFTGELFF
TRBV9	TRBJ1-3	CASSVEPGGSGNTIYF
TRBV28	TRBJ1-6	CASAGAGSPLHF
TRBV10-3	TRBJ2-7	CAASGPGAIEQYF
TRBV6-5	TRBJ2-5	CASSYSGKTQYF
TRBV9	TRBJ2-1	CASSPNRGEGGEQFF
TRBV10-3	TRBJ1-2	CAIRETGGSGYTF
TRBV10-3	TRBJ1-5	CAISERDQPQHF
TRBV19	TRBJ2-7	CASSFLADYEQYF
TRBV11-3	TRBJ2-7	CASSLRRESVYEQYF
TRBV7-2	TRBJ2-3	CASSRTSGGGTDTQYF
TRBV7-1	TRBJ1-5	CASSLAGTDNQPQHF
TRBV5-1	TRBJ2-1	CASSPWRGTIYHEQFF
TRBV7-3	TRBJ1-3	CASSAGDGNTIYF
TRBV5-4	TRBJ1-2	CASSLDEYGYTF
TRBV30	TRBJ1-6	CARGRRDSPLHF
TRBV7-2	TRBJ2-3	CASSSNIGRDTQYF
TRBV5-4	TRBJ1-2	CASSQDRGVMGYTF
TRBV18	TRBJ2-7	CASSPQGKSYEQYF
TRBV28	TRBJ2-1	CASSSSPLASEQFF
TRBV5-4	TRBJ2-1	CASSLLRGGLQHNEQFF
TRBV18	TRBJ1-4	CASSPGTGGEKLFF
TRBV5-1	TRBJ1-2	CASSNDRGNYGYTF
TRBV6-5	TRBJ2-7	CASHTVNEQYF
TRBV6-5	TRBJ2-7	CASSYRVLLASYEQYF
TRBV18	TRBJ2-5	CASSPPTRGRKETQYF
TRBV19	TRBJ1-1	CASLGSRNTEAFF
TRBV15	TRBJ2-7	CATSRDRAIYEQYF
TRBV6-1	TRBJ1-2	CASQGWGYTF